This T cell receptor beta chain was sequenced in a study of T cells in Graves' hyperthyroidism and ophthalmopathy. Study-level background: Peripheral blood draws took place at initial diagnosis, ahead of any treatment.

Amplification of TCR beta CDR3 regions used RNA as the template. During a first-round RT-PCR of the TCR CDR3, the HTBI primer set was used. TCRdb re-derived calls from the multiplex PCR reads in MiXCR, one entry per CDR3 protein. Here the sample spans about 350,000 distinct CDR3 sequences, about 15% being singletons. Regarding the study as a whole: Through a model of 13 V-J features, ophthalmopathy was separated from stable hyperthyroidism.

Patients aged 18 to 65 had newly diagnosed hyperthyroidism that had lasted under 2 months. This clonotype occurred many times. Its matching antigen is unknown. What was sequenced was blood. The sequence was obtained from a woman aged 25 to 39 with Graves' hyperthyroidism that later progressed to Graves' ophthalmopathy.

The CDR3 bases are TGCGCCAGCAGCCCTAGACAGGACTACGAGCAGTACTTC. Its protein is CASSPRQDYEQYF. This chain links TRBV5-1 with TRBJ2-7; the D gene is possibly TRBD1 (6 bases). V lost 4 bases and J lost 3, with 11 bases in between. This CDR3 has 13 residues. Germline V gene lookup returns CDR1 SGHRS and CDR2 YFSETQ.